This T cell receptor (beta chain) derives from a study of T cell responses to AZD1222 COVID-19 vaccine. The data were produced by immunoSEQ multiplex PCR, yet TCRdb's version contains in-frame clones alone and is incomplete. The repertoire has 140,000 or so clones, around 83% of them found once; the top ten carry about 4.8%. This receptor was obtained from an adult who received the AZD1222 COVID-19 vaccine. The starting material was peripheral blood, obtained 28 days after the second AZD1222 dose.

The CDR3 is CASSDDYEAFF. The CDR3 nucleotides read TGCGCCAGCAGCGATGACTATGAAGCTTTCTTT. V gene TRBV5-1 combines with J gene TRBJ1-1, with D hard to call. The V gene lost 4 bases and the J gene lost 7 bases, with 8 bases spanning the gap. CDR3 length: 11 residues. Germline loops: CDR1 SGHRS, CDR2 YFSETQ.